This passage covers 30 T cell receptor beta chains from one sample sequenced in a study of shared clonotypes between healthy human individuals. Repertoires were generated with immunoSEQ multiplex PCR, while TCRdb's copy carries only in-frame clones and drops some. Of about 2.4 million clones listed, more than 85% are singletons. The specimen sequenced was naive CD4+ T cells from PBMCs. Subset in this sample: CD45RA+ positively selected. The receptors derive from a man aged 18 to 30 in good health. Some clones in this sample may be carry-over from other donors' samples.

This chain uses TRBV5-8 with TRBJ1-5, with 8 bases lining up with TRBD1. The germline V gene encodes CDR1 SGHTS and CDR2 YDEGEE. With V trimmed by 1 base and J by 4 bases, 4 bases remained unmatched. This CDR3 comprises 15 residues. CDR3 DNA sequence: TGTGCCAGCAGCTTGCGGACAGGGCCAAATCAGCCCCAGCATTTT. Its translation: CASSLRTGPNQPQHF. The variable domain in full, with the rest retrieved from reference TRBV5-8 and TRBJ1-5, is EAGVTQSPTHLIKTRGQQATLRCSPISGHTSVYWYQQALGLGLQFLLWYDEGEERNRGNFPPRFSGRQFPNYSSELNVNALELEDSALYLCASSLRTGPNQPQHFGDGTRLSIL.

This clone was counted once. The chain combines TRBV6-5 with TRBJ1-1; D is perhaps TRBD1 (6 bases). Trimming left V 2 bases short and J 4 bases short, with 17 bases between. The CDR3 is 16 residues long. CDR1 is MNHEY and CDR2 is SVGAGI in the germline V gene. The DNA for the CDR3 is TGTGCCAGCAGTTACCACGGTTTAGGGGGAGTCACTGAAGCTTTCTTT. This translates into CASSYHGLGGVTEAFF.

This chain connects TRBV6-1 to TRBJ1-1; 8 nucleotides match TRBD1. This CDR3 contains 13 residues. CDR1 is MNHNS and CDR2 is SASEGT in the germline V gene. The V segment lost 6 bases and the J segment 2 bases; nucleotides outside the gene matches: 2. The CDR3 loop is CASRTGVNTEAFF. The DNA of the CDR3 is TGTGCCAGCAGGACAGGGGTTAACACTGAAGCTTTCTTT.

The chain employs TRBV4-3 and TRBJ2-1; the D gene could be TRBD1 or TRBD2 (5 bases each). Germline lookup yields CDR1 LGHNA and CDR2 YSLEER. This CDR3 comprises 12 residues. V lost 3 bases and J 8 bases, leaving 8 bases between the germline ends. As DNA, the CDR3 is TGCGCCAGCAGCCAGCGAGGGGATGAGCAGTTCTTC. This translates into CASSQRGDEQFF.

The chain couples TRBV7-3 to TRBJ2-5, with 7 bases that match TRBD1. Looked up from germline, CDR1 is SGHTA and CDR2 is FQGTGA. The length of the CDR3 is 16 residues. Trimming took 5 bases from V and 5 from J; bases not matched to a gene: 14. This CDR3 reads CASSPTKTGWGETQYF. CDR3 DNA sequence: TGTGCCAGCAGCCCCACTAAGACAGGGTGGGGGGAGACCCAGTACTTC.

This clone appeared a single time. The rearrangement links TRBV4-1 to TRBJ2-2, with TRBD1 identical over 10 bases. This CDR3 contains 17 residues. After removal of 2 bases from V and 6 bases from J, the junction contained 9 bases not matched to a gene. Germline CDR1 MGHRA, CDR2 YSYEKL. The CDR3 reads CASSQRVRTGGPGELFF. The CDR3 DNA is TGCGCCAGCAGCCAAAGAGTGAGGACAGGGGGGCCCGGGGAGCTGTTTTTT.

This chain connects TRBV7-2 to TRBJ2-7, with TRBD1 matching over 9 bases. The CDR3 loop spans 15 amino acids. Per germline, CDR1 SGHTA and CDR2 FQGNSA. V trimming: 5 bases; J trimming: 0 bases; junction bases outside the gene matches: 5. The CDR3 DNA sequence: TGTGCCAGCAGCCACGGGACAGGGTCCTCCTACGAGCAGTACTTC. As protein: CASSHGTGSSYEQYF.

The chain couples TRBV30 to TRBJ2-5; TRBD2 is a possible D gene (5 bases). TRBJ2-7 explains the end of the DNA better; the J call may be wrong. Germline-derived CDR1 and CDR2 are GTSNPN and SVGIG (reference sequence). There are 13 residues in the CDR3. The CDR3 reads CAWSSGSNREQYF. The CDR3 region has the DNA TGTGCCTGGAGCTCGGGGAGTAATCGCGAGCAGTACTTC.

V and J are TRBV18 and TRBJ2-4, with D hard to call. The V end was cut by 0 bases, the J end by 0 bases, with 12 bases between. Germline CDR1 reads KGHSH; CDR2 reads LQKENI. The CDR3 extends over 17 amino acids. The CDR3 protein is CASSPPPAALAKNIQYF. The CDR3 DNA reads TGTGCCAGCTCACCACCTCCGGCGGCTCTAGCCAAAAACATTCAGTACTTC.

The chain recombines TRBV5-1 with TRBJ2-7, with D perhaps given as TRBD1 or TRBD2 (5 bases each). The length of the CDR3 is 15 residues. Germline lookup yields CDR1 SGHRS and CDR2 YFSETQ. Between the trimmed V and J ends, which lost 0 bases and 3 bases, there was a span of 13 bases. CDR3 protein: CASSLDGTSRYEQYF. DNA of the CDR3: TGCGCCAGCAGCTTGGATGGGACGTCCCGCTACGAGCAGTACTTC. The whole variable domain, remainder taken from reference TRBV5-1 and TRBJ2-7, is KAGVTQTPRYLIKTRGQQVTLSCSPISGHRSVSWYQQTPGQGLQFLFEYFSETQRNKGNFPGRFSGRQFSNSRSEMNVSTLELGDSALYLCASSLDGTSRYEQYFGPGTRLTVT.

The chain employs TRBV12-5 and TRBJ1-2; tentative D call: TRBD1 (6 bases). This CDR3 spans 15 amino acids. Trimming shortened V by 3 bases and J by 5 bases, and 16 bases separated the two germline ends. Germline values: CDR1 LGHNT, CDR2 FRNRAP. CDR3 sequence reads: CASGFGGREVYGYTF. As DNA, the CDR3 is TGTGCTAGTGGTTTTGGGGGCAGGGAAGTTTATGGCTACACCTTC.

The chain has TRBV15 and TRBJ1-6; D gene uncertain. Germline lookup yields CDR1 LNHNV and CDR2 YYDKDF (reference sequence). The V gene lost 0 bases and the J gene lost 11 bases, with 8 bases spanning the gap. CDR3 length: 13 amino acids. DNA for the CDR3: TGTGCCACCAGCAGAGACGGCCTGGCACCCCTCCACTTT. Its protein product is CATSRDGLAPLHF.

V gene TRBV6-5 combines with J gene TRBJ1-5; 8 bases map to TRBD1. The CDR3 contains 15 residues. Germline values: CDR1 MNHEY, CDR2 SVGAGI. V dropped 8 bases and J dropped 1; count of bases not matched to a gene: 7. The CDR3 sequence: CASGQGGVSNQPQHF. The DNA of the CDR3 is TGTGCCAGCGGACAGGGAGGGGTAAGCAATCAGCCCCAGCATTTT.

The chain combines TRBV10-3 with TRBJ2-1; tentative D call: TRBD1 (6 bases). From germline, CDR1 is ENHRY and CDR2 SYGVKD. Trimming took 10 bases from V and 6 from J, leaving 13 bases between them. The CDR3 length is 12 residues. DNA of the CDR3: TGTGCCACCTCCCCCAGGGGCAATGAGCAGTTCTTC. It specifies CATSPRGNEQFF.

V gene TRBV2 combines with J gene TRBJ2-7, with TRBD1 matching over 7 bases. Trimming took 5 bases from V and 3 from J; bases not matched to a gene: 4. The CDR3 extends over 13 amino acids. Germline CDR1 SNHLY, CDR2 FYNNEI. CDR3 nucleotides: TGTGCCAGCAGTTCCGCAGGGGGCTACGAGCAGTACTTC. Translated: CASSSAGGYEQYF.

The chain recombines TRBV19 with TRBJ2-5; D is unclear. Germline CDR1 and CDR2: LNHDA and SQIVND (reference sequence). Trimming pared 5 bases from V and 1 base from J, leaving 11 bases between. The CDR3 covers 14 residues. The CDR3 spells CASSAQLSQETQYF. The DNA for the CDR3 is TGTGCCAGTAGTGCGCAGTTGAGCCAAGAGACCCAGTACTTC.

The V and J genes are TRBV18 and TRBJ2-7, with TRBD1 matching 7 bases. The germline V gene encodes CDR1 KGHSH and CDR2 LQKENI. Trimming at V came to 3 bases and at J to 4 bases, leaving 6 bases not matched to a gene. The CDR3 contains 14 residues. The CDR3, as DNA: TGTGCCAGCTCACCCTCTTACAGGGGTTACGAGCAGTACTTC. Translated, it gives CASSPSYRGYEQYF.

The rearrangement joins TRBV7-7 to TRBJ2-1; D gene ambiguous. The CDR3 sequence is 14 residues long. Germline V lookup: CDR1 SSHAT, CDR2 FNYEAQ (reference sequence). V was shortened by 1 base and J by 2 bases, with 6 bases between the two germline ends. For the CDR3, the DNA is TGTGCCAGCAGCTTAGGTCTAGCCTACAATGAGCAGTTCTTC. Translation: CASSLGLAYNEQFF.

V usage is TRBV18 and J usage is TRBJ2-3; no definite D call. V shed 1 base and J shed 2 bases, with 10 bases lying between them. The V gene's germline CDR1 is KGHSH and CDR2 LQKENI. The CDR3 has 15 residues. Here the CDR3 reads CASSPQSRTTDTQYF. In DNA, the CDR3 is TGTGCCAGCTCACCACAGTCGCGGACCACAGATACGCAGTATTTT.

The chain joins TRBV5-1 to TRBJ2-5; TRBD2 might be the D (6 bases). CDR1 is SGHRS, CDR2 YFSETQ, per germline. The CDR3 is made up of 15 amino acids. Deletions cut 4 bases from V and 1 base from J, with 14 bases between. CDR3 protein: CASSRRGVFQETQYF. CDR3 bases: TGCGCCAGCAGCAGGCGGGGTGTTTTCCAAGAGACCCAGTACTTC.

The chain has TRBV11-2 and TRBJ1-1; D not resolved. This CDR3 is 14 amino acids long. Trimming removed 5 bases at V and 1 base at J, with 11 bases between. In germline, CDR1 is SGHAT, CDR2 FQNNGV. CDR3 amino acids: CASSQHSGNTEAFF. The CDR3 DNA is TGTGCCAGCAGCCAACACAGCGGGAACACTGAAGCTTTCTTT. Based on the CDR3 plus reference TRBV11-2 and TRBJ1-1, the full variable domain is EAGVAQSPRYKIIEKRQSVAFWCNPISGHATLYWYQQILGQGPKLLIQFQNNGVVDDSQLPKDRFSAERLKGVDSTLKIQPAKLEDSAVYLCASSQHSGNTEAFFGQGTRLTVV.

A remark on this clone: The same CDR3 also results from other DNA sequences found in this sample. The rearrangement joins TRBV5-4 to TRBJ2-3, with 10 bases fitting TRBD2. The CDR3 is 16 residues long. The germline CDR1 and CDR2 sequences are SGHNT and YYREEE (reference sequence). The V and J ends lost 0 bases and 2 bases, in that order; junction bases with no gene match: 3. DNA of the CDR3: TGTGCCAGCAGCTTGGGGCTAGCGGGAGACACAGATACGCAGTATTTT. It encodes CASSLGLAGDTDTQYF.

V is TRBV30 and J is TRBJ2-3; D might be TRBD1 (6 bases). Germline V CDR1 and CDR2: GTSNPN, SVGIG (reference sequence). The CDR3 totals 16 residues. With 2 bases removed from V and 0 bases from J, the gap between germline ends came to 15 bases. CDR3 residues: CAWSPAYRASTDTQYF. In DNA, the CDR3 is TGTGCCTGGAGTCCGGCTTACAGGGCTAGCACAGATACGCAGTATTTT. The full variable domain, its missing parts supplied by reference TRBV30 and TRBJ2-3, is SQTIHQWPATLVQPVGSPLSLECTVEGTSNPNLYWYRQAAGRGLQLLFYSVGIGQISSEVPQNLSASRPQDRQFILSSKKLLLSDSGFYLCAWSPAYRASTDTQYFGPGTRLTVL.

As regards this clone: Other DNA sequences in the sample encode the same CDR3. The genes are TRBV29-1 and TRBJ1-1; D may be TRBD1 (5 bases). Trimming shortened V by 7 bases and J by 1 base, and 10 bases separated the two germline ends. Germline CDR1 reads SQVTM; CDR2 reads ANQGSEA. CDR3 length: 12 residues. DNA of the CDR3: TGCAGCGGGGCGCAGGGGAACACTGAAGCTTTCTTT. Translation gives CSGAQGNTEAFF.

V is TRBV7-2 and J is TRBJ2-5; D perhaps matches TRBD2 (5 bases). V was pared by 1 base and J by 2 bases, with 14 bases between. CDR1 and CDR2 (germline): SGHTA, FQGNSA. The CDR3 has 16 amino acids. CDR3 DNA: TGTGCCAGCAGCTTAGGAGCGGTTCACTCGCAAGAGACCCAGTACTTC. It codes for CASSLGAVHSQETQYF.

This chain uses TRBV4-3 with TRBJ2-3; tentative D call: TRBD2 (6 bases). This CDR3 comprises 17 residues. CDR1 and CDR2 from the germline V gene are LGHNA and YSLEER. Between the trimmed V and J ends, which lost 4 bases and 2 bases, there was a span of 19 bases. The CDR3 sequence is CASSPVISAGYTDTQYF. The CDR3 nucleotides are TGCGCCAGCAGCCCGGTAATCTCGGCGGGGTACACAGATACGCAGTATTTT.

The chain combines TRBV29-1 with TRBJ2-1; D call uncertain. Germline V gene sequence: CDR1 SQVTM, CDR2 ANQGSEA. The V and J ends lost 5 bases and 3 bases respectively, with 17 bases between them. CDR3 size: 15 residues. The chain's CDR3 is CSVSRLPRVYNEQFF. As DNA, the CDR3 is TGCAGCGTTTCGCGACTCCCCCGTGTCTACAATGAGCAGTTCTTC.

V gene TRBV29-1 combines with J gene TRBJ2-1, with D perhaps TRBD2 (5 bases). V was clipped by 6 bases and J by 5 bases, with 14 bases between them. This CDR3 is built from 13 residues. The V gene's germline CDR1 is SQVTM and CDR2 ANQGSEA. CDR3 in DNA: TGCAGCGTAGCCGGGAAGATCAACAATGAGCAGTTCTTC. Amino acids: CSVAGKINNEQFF.

V usage is TRBV7-3 and J usage is TRBJ2-5, with D tentatively TRBD1 or TRBD2 (6 bases each). The length of the CDR3 is 15 residues. Germline V gene data show CDR1 as SGHTA and CDR2 as FQGTGA. V was trimmed by 3 bases and J by 1 base, leaving 12 bases between them. The CDR3: CASSFGGTLQETQYF. The CDR3 DNA sequence: TGTGCCAGCAGCTTTGGAGGGACACTCCAAGAGACCCAGTACTTC.

This chain links TRBV15 with TRBJ2-4; 7 bases match TRBD1. CDR1 is LNHNV and CDR2 is YYDKDF in the germline V gene (reference sequence). Trimming cost V 1 base and J 0 bases; bases outside gene matches: 3. The CDR3 length is 16 residues. The CDR3 DNA sequence: TGTGCCACCAGCAGAGGGGACAGACTAGCCAAAAACATTCAGTACTTC. It is translated as CATSRGDRLAKNIQYF.